This T cell receptor beta chain comes out of a study of cytomegalovirus exposure and HLA in healthy donors (dated by TCRdb to about 2017). Background on the whole study: According to an earlier analysis of 550 to 750 of the donors, about 179 million T cells yielded over 90 million unique TCR beta sequences and approximately 300 Gb of sequence data. About 280 gigabases of sequencing data and approximately 85 million unique TCR sequences were included in an early release covering roughly 700 HLA-typed donors. Of the roughly 400 genotyped donors, 81% were placed in the genetic ancestry cluster associated with self-reported Caucasian donors. The study was designed to test whether signatures of past pathogen exposure could be identified by cataloging public T cell receptors. The study profiled the T cell repertoires of 550 to 700 subjects by immunosequencing and related them to cytomegalovirus serostatus. Besides the first cohort of some 670 subjects, a separate validation cohort made up of over 100 different subjects was used. To predict cytomegalovirus infection status, the study combined high-throughput TCR immunosequencing, statistical association of individual TCRs with disease status, and machine learning. In a later analysis, previously published TCR beta repertoires from fewer than 750 donors were re-analyzed and high-resolution HLA genotyping was added so that TCR occurrence patterns could be studied. In the later analysis, no new phenotypic data were used to find candidate immune exposures; instead, reliance was placed on TCR beta sequences and their occurrence across donors. An earlier analysis of around 540 of the donors applied high-throughput TCR beta sequencing to assess whether each TCR beta V gene segment acted as functional or pseudogenic. Donor age, sex, ethnicity and CMV serostatus were collected together with the repertoire data. Genome-wide SNP genotypes for about 55% of the 666 donors were used in a later genetic analysis, which treated that subset as a discovery cohort. All discovery cohort repertoires had been generated on a single sequencing platform. Class I and class II HLA loci were covered by the typing at four-digit resolution. The number of donors typed differed by locus, with about 629-630 for A, B, C, DRB1 and DQB1, roughly 520 for DQA1, over 600 for DPA1, and over 400 for DPB1. Roughly 5 DR-DQ haplotypes were handled as single units for association and clustering, since linkage in the cohort was strong. Among some 400 genotyped donors of the cohort, an average of approximately 240,000 unique TCR beta nucleotide sequences were sequenced per donor, roughly 18% of them non-productive.

Libraries were made using the immunoSEQ multiplex PCR assay. For the multiplex PCR, a mixture combining 60 forward primers for TCR Vbeta segments and 13 reverse primers for TCR Jbeta segments was used. Amplification of the CDR3 region of rearranged TCR beta genes was performed with a multiplex PCR assay on genomic DNA. Amplified TCR beta libraries were sequenced as 87-base-pair reads on the Illumina HiSeq System. The original pipeline was this. In a later analysis, 77 million or so unique TCR beta chains were counted across the approximately 640 repertoires, and some 10 million of these chains were shared by at least two donors. To remove PCR and sequencing errors, raw reads were error-corrected and collapsed into unique sequences using a nearest-neighbor algorithm that merged closely related sequences. CDR3 sequences were aligned to IMGT reference sequences to assign V, D and J gene segments. For a sequence to be retained, a match of at least six nucleotides to both a V gene segment and a J gene segment was required. A rearrangement was called productive if the CDR3 had no stop codons and remained in frame with V and J, and every other rearrangement was called non-productive. CDR3 was defined according to IMGT convention as the region running from the second conserved V-encoded cysteine to the conserved J-encoded phenylalanine. The earlier analysis of some 600 of the donors excluded sequences that lacked an unambiguous match to a single V gene segment. In an earlier analysis of several hundred of the donors, a V segment was called functional when productive rearrangements were above 56.7%, and segregating when the standard deviation between donors exceeded 5%. To diagnose cytomegalovirus status from the catalog of TCR beta chain sequences, a statistical classification framework was built. In a later analysis, V and J genes were assigned by comparing TCR nucleotide sequences against IMGT/GENE-DB human TR gene sequences. A later analysis assigned CDR3 sequences and most-parsimonious VDJ recombination scenarios with the TCRdist pipeline. A later analysis defined each TCR beta chain by its CDR3 amino acid sequence plus V-gene family, and excluded reads lacking a unique V-gene family. In a later analysis, 500 to 650 highly shared, low-generation-probability nucleotide sequences were removed to address suspected cross-contamination and a sequencing artifact. A later analysis calculated a clonal expansion index for each public chain from normalized within-repertoire ranks of inferred template counts. Generation probabilities in a later analysis came from a VDJ recombination model fitted to out-of-frame rearrangements, and those results were checked against IGoR. A later analysis scored TCR-TCR, TCR-HLA and TCR-CMV co-occurrence with hypergeometric tests, applying a repertoire-size bias correction to TCR pairs. To estimate false discovery rates, a later analysis permuted the HLA or CMV assignments 20 times. In a later analysis, co-occurring TCRs were grouped with DBSCAN, and TCRdist sequence similarity was added when clustering was performed within HLA-allele-positive subsets. Repertoires with fewer than 30,000 or more than 120,000 public chains were left out of co-occurrence clustering, as were a few repertoires with anomalous nucleotide sharing. This immuneACCESS table, as held by TCRdb, lists in-frame sequences with V and J called but not all clones. Of the missing ones, under half trace to an unresolved V gene in checked studies; the others have no known cause. V, J and clone size are taken as reported in that table, and D and trimming were inferred from the DNA itself. Across this sample there are 95,000 to 150,000 clones, with 73% seen only once. Together, the top ten hold about 4% of the sample.

Regarding this clone: Its antigen is still unknown. Base qualities are not provided; no much larger clone lies one nucleotide away.

The full study reports these points: Immune exposure information for the cohort was limited to CMV serostatus. The 87-base-pair reads could not distinguish some IMGT-functional V segments, including TRBV6-2 and TRBV6-3, so those segments were excluded. According to a later analysis, parvovirus B19, influenza, CMV and Epstein-Barr virus appeared linked to several top co-occurrence clusters. V-gene and J-gene trimming of TCR beta chains was associated with a missense DCLRE1C variant in a later genetic analysis, and the association was replicated in an independent cohort. Strong co-occurrence of HLA alleles, especially DR and DQ, made assigning TCR associations to individual alleles difficult. Across donors, most TCR sequences were observed very rarely, whereas some public TCRs were present in many individuals. Roughly uniform sequencing depth across donors was assumed in presence/absence analyses, although this assumption may not hold. Because HLA typing was unavailable for some donors at each locus, only the typed subset was used in association tests. Compared with the roughly 720-donor mean, donors in an Asian-associated ancestry cluster had fewer N-insertions in productive TCRs, according to a later genetic analysis. According to a later analysis, most CMV-associated TCR beta chains appeared to be HLA-restricted, and the HLA associations seemed to be driven largely by CMV exposure. In a later analysis, over 15,000 TCR beta sequences were associated with specific HLA alleles at a false discovery rate of 0.05. This cohort had only TCR beta chains sequenced, and the lack of alpha or paired-chain data limited which features could be detected. The authors suggested that the approach could potentially be generalized to other disease states and immunological phenotypes. In a later analysis, HLA-associated TCR beta chains were found to be more clonally expanded and to have lower generation probabilities than equally common non-associated chains. In an earlier analysis of around 600 of the donors, most TCR beta V segments appeared in productive rearrangements about 90% or about 30% of the time, broadly matching IMGT annotations. Linkage disequilibrium might explain the correlated functional status among segregating V segments, but an unknown experimental factor could not be ruled out. A further reported finding was that TCR beta sequences accurately predicted the HLA-A and HLA-B alleles for most subjects in the first cohort. The earlier analysis of about 600 of the donors excluded some 15 rarely observed V segments, including chromosome 9 orphons, because counts were too low. The classifier was reported to diagnose cytomegalovirus status with high specificity and sensitivity in both the original cohort and the validation cohort. A later analysis found that TCR association rates varied across HLA loci, with DRB1 alleles showing the most associated TCRs and HLA-C alleles the fewest. The study gave a list of about 150 TCR beta chains associated with cytomegalovirus. Three of the identified cytomegalovirus-associated TCR beta chains were confirmed in vitro to be specific for cytomegalovirus antigens. A cluster of highly shared sequence variants was judged likely to represent a technical artifact of the sequencing pipeline.

CDR1 SGHRS and CDR2 YFSETQ were looked up in the germline V gene. Its CDR3 holds 15 amino acids, cysteine through phenylalanine. Of all the DNA, just the CDR3 is kept, 45 bases in frame from base 1. V is clipped by 0 bases and J by 4 bases, and the sequence between their germline boundaries is 10 bases long. In total, roughly 670 healthy bone marrow donors made up the cohort. At the time of sampling, every cohort member was nominally healthy, though immune exposures that went unrecorded were likely present. The donor tested CMV seronegative, placing the donor among the roughly 350 seronegative members of the cohort. A peripheral blood sample was provided by each donor, and peripheral blood mononuclear cells were used for TCR beta sequencing. Genomic DNA was extracted from the blood cell samples with the Qiagen DNeasy Blood Extraction Kit.

The receptor's source is a middle-aged woman in good health and CMV-seronegative. The source material was PBMCs. Here the chain combines TRBV5-1 and TRBJ1-4, with the D gene too uncertain to name. In nucleotides, the sequence is TGCGCCAGCAGCTTGGCCGCAGGCATTAATGAAAAACTGTTTTTT. It translates to CASSLAAGINEKLFF.